The T cell receptor (beta chain) under discussion was sequenced for a study of T-cell memory formation after mild COVID-19. Study-wide context: The study found TCR clusters largely donor specific. Regarding the study as a whole: CD4+ contracting clones were found mainly in CM and EM, and CD8+ ones in EMRA. CD4+ bias marked clones expanding day 15 to 37, unlike balanced contracting clones.

MiXCR was run by TCRdb on the 5' RACE reads, yielding one entry per CDR3 protein. The table has around 320,000 distinct CDR3 sequences, 25% to 30% seen once; the top ten hold around an eighth. Of note for this clonotype: Its antigen is currently unknown.

This CDR3 region has 19 residues. Germline lookup yields CDR1 SGHRS and CDR2 YFSETQ. The ends lost 4 bases at V and 5 bases at J; junction bases unmatched: 14. The sequence came from an adult woman who had mild COVID-19 (a few samples of this study predate the infection). Cell type and time point are not known. This sequence joins TRBV5-1 and TRBJ2-1, with 14 positions matching TRBD2. The sample consisted of PBMCs or a T cell subset sorted from them (not recorded which). Here the CDR3 DNA reads TGCGCCAGCAGCCTCGGGACTAGCGGGGGCCGAGGGTTTGACAATGAGCAGTTCTTC. Translating gives CASSLGTSGGRGFDNEQFF.